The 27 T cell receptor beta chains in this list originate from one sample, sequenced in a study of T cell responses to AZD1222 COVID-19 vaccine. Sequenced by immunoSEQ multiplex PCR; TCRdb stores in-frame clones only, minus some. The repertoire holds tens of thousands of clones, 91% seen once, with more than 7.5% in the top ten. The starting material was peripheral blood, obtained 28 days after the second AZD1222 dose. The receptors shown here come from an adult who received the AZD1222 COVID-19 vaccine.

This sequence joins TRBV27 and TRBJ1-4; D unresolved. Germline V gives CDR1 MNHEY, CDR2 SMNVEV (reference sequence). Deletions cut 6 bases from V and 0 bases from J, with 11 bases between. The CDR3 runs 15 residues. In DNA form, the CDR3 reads TGTGCCAGCAGCCCAGTGCGGGCAACTAATGAAAAACTGTTTTTT. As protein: CASSPVRATNEKLFF.

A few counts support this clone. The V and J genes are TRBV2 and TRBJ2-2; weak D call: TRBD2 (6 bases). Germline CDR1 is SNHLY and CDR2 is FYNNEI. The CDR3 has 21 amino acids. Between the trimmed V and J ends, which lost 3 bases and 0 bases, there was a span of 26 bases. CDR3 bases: TGTGCCAGCAGTGAGGGGGTGGCGGCCCTCGTGGCGGGACCGAACACCGGGGAGCTGTTTTTT. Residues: CASSEGVAALVAGPNTGELFF.

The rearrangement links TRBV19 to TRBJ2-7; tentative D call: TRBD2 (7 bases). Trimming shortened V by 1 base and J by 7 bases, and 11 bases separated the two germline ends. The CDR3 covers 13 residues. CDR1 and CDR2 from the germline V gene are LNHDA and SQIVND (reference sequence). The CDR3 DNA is TGTGCCAGTAGTATAGGGAGGGGGGGAGAGCAGTACTTC. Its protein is CASSIGRGGEQYF.

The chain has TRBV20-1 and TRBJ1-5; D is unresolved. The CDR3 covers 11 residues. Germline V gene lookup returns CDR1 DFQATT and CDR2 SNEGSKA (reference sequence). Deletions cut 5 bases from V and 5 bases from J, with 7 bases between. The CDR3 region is CSAGKYQPQHF. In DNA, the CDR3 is TGCAGTGCTGGAAAGTATCAGCCCCAGCATTTT.

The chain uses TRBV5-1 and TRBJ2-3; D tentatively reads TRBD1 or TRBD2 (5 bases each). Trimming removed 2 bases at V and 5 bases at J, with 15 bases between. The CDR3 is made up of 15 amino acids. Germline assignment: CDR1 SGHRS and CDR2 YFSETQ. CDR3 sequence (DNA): TGCGCCAGCAGCTTCCGGGACCCAGGTTTAGATACGCAGTATTTT. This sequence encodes CASSFRDPGLDTQYF.

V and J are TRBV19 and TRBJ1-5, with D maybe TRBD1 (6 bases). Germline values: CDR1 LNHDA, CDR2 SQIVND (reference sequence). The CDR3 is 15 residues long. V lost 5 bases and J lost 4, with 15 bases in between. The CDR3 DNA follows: TGTGCCAGTAGTGGGGGCAGACTTTTTAATCAGCCCCAGCATTTT. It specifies CASSGGRLFNQPQHF.

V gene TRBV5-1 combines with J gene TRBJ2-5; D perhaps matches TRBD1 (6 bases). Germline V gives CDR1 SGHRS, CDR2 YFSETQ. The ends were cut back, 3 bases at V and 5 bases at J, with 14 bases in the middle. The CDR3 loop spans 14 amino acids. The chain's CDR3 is CASSYGTRGETQYF. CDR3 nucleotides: TGCGCCAGCAGCTACGGGACCAGGGGTGAGACCCAGTACTTC.

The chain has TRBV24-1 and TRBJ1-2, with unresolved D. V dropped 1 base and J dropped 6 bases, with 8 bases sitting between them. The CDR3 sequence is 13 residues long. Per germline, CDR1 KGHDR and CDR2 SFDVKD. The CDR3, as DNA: TGTGCCACCAGTGATTTCAAGGCCGATGGCTACACCTTC. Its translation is CATSDFKADGYTF.

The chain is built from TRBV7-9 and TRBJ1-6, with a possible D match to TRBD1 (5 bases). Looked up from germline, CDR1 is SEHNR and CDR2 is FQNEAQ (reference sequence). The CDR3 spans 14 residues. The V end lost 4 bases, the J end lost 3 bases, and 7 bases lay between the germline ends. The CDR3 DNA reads TGTGCCAGCAGCTCAGGGATCTATAATTCACCCCTCCACTTT. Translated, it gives CASSSGIYNSPLHF.

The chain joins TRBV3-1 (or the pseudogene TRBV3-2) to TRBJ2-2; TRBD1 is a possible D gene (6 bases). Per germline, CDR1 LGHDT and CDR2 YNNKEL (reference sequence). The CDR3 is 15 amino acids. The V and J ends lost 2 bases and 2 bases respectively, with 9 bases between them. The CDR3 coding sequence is TGTGCCAGCAGCCAAACACAGGGAAACACCGGGGAGCTGTTTTTT. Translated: CASSQTQGNTGELFF.

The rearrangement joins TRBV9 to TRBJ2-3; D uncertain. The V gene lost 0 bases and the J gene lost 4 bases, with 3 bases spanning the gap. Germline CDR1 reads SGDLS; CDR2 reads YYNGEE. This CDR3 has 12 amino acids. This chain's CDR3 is CASSVVPDTQYF. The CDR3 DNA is TGTGCCAGCAGCGTAGTTCCAGATACGCAGTATTTT.

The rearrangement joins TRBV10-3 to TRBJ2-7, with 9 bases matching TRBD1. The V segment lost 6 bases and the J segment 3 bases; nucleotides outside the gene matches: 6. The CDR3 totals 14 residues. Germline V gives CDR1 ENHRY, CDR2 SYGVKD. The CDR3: CAIRSDRGFYEQYF. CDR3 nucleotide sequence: TGTGCCATCAGATCCGACAGGGGGTTCTACGAGCAGTACTTC.

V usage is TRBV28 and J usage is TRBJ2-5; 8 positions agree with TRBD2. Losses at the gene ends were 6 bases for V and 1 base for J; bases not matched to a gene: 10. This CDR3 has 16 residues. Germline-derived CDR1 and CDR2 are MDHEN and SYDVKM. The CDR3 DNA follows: TGTGCCAGCAGCCAGCCGGGACTAGGGCCCCAAGAGACCCAGTACTTC. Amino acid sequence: CASSQPGLGPQETQYF. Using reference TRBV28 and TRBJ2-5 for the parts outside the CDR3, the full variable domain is DVKVTQSSRYLVKRTGEKVFLECVQDMDHENMFWYRQDPGLGLRLIYFSYDVKMKEKGDIPEGYSVSREKKERFSLILESASTNQTSMYLCASSQPGLGPQETQYFGPGTRLLVL.

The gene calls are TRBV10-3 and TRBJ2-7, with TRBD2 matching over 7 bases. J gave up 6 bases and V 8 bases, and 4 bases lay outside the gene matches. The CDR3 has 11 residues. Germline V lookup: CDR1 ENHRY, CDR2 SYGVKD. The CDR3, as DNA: TGTGCCATCGGGGGGAGGGCCGAGCAGTACTTC. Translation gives CAIGGRAEQYF.

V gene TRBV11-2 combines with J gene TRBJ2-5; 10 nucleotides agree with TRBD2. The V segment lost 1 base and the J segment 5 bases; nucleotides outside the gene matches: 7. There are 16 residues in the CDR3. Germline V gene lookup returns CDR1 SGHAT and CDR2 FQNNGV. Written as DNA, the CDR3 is TGTGCCAGCAGCTTAGGGGCTAGCGGGAGCAGGGAGACCCAGTACTTC. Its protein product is CASSLGASGSRETQYF.

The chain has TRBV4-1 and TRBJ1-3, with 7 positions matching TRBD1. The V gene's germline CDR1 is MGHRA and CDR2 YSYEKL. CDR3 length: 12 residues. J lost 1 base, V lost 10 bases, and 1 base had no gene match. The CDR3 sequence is CATQGSGNTIYF. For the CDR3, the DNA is TGCGCCACACAGGGGTCTGGAAACACCATATATTTT.

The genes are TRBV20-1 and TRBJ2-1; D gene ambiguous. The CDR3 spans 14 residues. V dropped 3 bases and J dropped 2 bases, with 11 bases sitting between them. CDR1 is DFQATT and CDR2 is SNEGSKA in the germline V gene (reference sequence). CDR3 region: CSASHGATYNEQFF. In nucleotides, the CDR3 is TGCAGTGCTAGTCATGGTGCCACCTACAATGAGCAGTTCTTC.

Written as DNA, the CDR3 is TGTGCCAGCAGTTTGGCGGGGGTCGAAAATTCACCCCTCCACTTT. Its translation: CASSLAGVENSPLHF. This chain uses TRBV27 with TRBJ1-6; possible D gene TRBD1, 5 bases. The CDR3 loop spans 15 amino acids. The germline V gene has CDR1 MNHEY and CDR2 SMNVEV (reference sequence). V lost 3 bases and J lost 7, with 13 bases in between.

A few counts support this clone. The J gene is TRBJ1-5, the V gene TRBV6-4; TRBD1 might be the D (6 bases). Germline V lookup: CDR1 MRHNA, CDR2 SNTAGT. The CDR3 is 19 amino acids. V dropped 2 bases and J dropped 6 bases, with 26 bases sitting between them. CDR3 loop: CASSDGVGELVLTGQPQHF. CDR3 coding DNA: TGTGCCAGCAGTGACGGAGTAGGGGAATTGGTCCTGACAGGTCAGCCCCAGCATTTT.

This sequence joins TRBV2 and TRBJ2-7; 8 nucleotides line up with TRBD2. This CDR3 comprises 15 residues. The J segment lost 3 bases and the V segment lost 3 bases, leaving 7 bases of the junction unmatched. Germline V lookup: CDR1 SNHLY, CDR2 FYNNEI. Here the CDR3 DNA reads TGTGCCAGCAGTGAGGTAGCGGGAACAGGCTACGAGCAGTACTTC. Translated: CASSEVAGTGYEQYF.

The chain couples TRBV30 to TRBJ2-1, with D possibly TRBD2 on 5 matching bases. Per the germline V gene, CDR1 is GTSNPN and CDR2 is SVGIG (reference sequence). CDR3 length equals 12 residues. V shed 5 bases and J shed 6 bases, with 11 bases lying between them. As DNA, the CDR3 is TGTGCCTGGGGCCCTGGGAGCAATGAGCAGTTCTTC. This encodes CAWGPGSNEQFF. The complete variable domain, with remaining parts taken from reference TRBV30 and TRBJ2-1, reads SQTIHQWPATLVQPVGSPLSLECTVEGTSNPNLYWYRQAAGRGLQLLFYSVGIGQISSEVPQNLSASRPQDRQFILSSKKLLLSDSGFYLCAWGPGSNEQFFGPGTRLTVL.

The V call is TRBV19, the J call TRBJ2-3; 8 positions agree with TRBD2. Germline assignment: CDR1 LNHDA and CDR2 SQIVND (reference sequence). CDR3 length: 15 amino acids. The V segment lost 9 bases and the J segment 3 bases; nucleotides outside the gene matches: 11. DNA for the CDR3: TGTGCCAGCATCGGGAGGGAGAAAGGAACAGATACGCAGTATTTT. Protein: CASIGREKGTDTQYF.

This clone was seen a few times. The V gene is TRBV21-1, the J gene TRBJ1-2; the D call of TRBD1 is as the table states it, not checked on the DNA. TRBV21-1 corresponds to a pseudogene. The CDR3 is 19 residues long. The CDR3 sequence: CASIQNPPRVGDRYYGYTF. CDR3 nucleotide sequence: TGTGCCAGCATCCAAAACCCGCCCAGGGTTGGGGATCGCTACTATGGCTACACCTTC.

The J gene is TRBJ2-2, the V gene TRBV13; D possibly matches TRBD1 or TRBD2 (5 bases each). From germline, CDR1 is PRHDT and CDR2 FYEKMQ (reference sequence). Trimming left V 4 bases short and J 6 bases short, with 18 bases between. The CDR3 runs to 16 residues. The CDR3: CASSSSGTGLSGELFF. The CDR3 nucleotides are TGTGCCAGCAGCTCCTCGGGGACGGGGCTTTCCGGGGAGCTGTTTTTT.

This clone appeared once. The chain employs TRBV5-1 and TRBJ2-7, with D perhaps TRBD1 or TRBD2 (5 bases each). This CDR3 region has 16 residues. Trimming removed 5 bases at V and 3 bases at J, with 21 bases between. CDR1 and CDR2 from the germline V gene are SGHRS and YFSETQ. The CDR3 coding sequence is TGCGCCAGCAGATATGATGTGGGGGAGCCTTTCTACGAGCAGTACTTC. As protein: CASRYDVGEPFYEQYF.

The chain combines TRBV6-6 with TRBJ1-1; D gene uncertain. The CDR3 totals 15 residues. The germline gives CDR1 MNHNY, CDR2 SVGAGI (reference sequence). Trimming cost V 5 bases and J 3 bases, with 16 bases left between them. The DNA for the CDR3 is TGTGCCAGCAGTCAGTCTTTGGGGAGGGACACTGAAGCTTTCTTT. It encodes CASSQSLGRDTEAFF.

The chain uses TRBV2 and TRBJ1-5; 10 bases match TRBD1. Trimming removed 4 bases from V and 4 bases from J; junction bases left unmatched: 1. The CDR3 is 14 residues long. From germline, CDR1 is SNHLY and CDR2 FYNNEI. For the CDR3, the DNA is TGTGCCAGCAGTGGGGGACAGGGGAATCAGCCCCAGCATTTT. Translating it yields CASSGGQGNQPQHF. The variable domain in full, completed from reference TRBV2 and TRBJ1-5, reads EPEVTQTPSHQVTQMGQEVILRCVPISNHLYFYWYRQILGQKVEFLVSFYNNEISEKSEIFDDQFSVERPDGSNFTLKIRSTKLEDSAMYFCASSGGQGNQPQHFGDGTRLSIL.